This TCR beta chain stems from a study of neurological immune-mediated disorders. Study-level results: Expanded clones shared no identical CDR3 amino acid sequences across subjects, which suggested private TCR-beta repertoires in all groups.

This clonotype was counted at least ten times. The antigen remains undetermined. 5'RACE generated cDNA with 10-nucleotide random UMIs. TCRdb called the 5' RACE reads again in MiXCR, with one record for every CDR3 protein. The table has approximately 26,000 distinct CDR3 sequences, about 3.5% seen once; the top ten hold more than 6%. The CDR3 extends over 14 amino acids. Germline assignment: CDR1 MGHDK and CDR2 SYGVNS. The V gene lost 3 bases and the J gene lost 5 bases, with 13 bases spanning the gap. The unsorted libraries had their origin in 2 million PBMCs stored at -80 C. V is TRBV25-1 and J is TRBJ2-5; a possible D gene is TRBD1 (6 bases). This clonotype originated in a woman under 40 with multiple sclerosis. What was sequenced was PBMCs. The CDR3 DNA follows: TGTGCCAGCAGTGACACCAGGGGTTTGGAGACCCAGTACTTC. It codes for CASSDTRGLETQYF.